The rows below give T cell receptor beta chains drawn from one sample of a study of T cells in Graves' hyperthyroidism and ophthalmopathy. TCRdb independently ran MiXCR on the multiplex PCR reads; one entry per CDR3 protein. The sample includes 700,000 to 850,000 distinct CDR3 sequences, under 45% of them seen just once. Sequencing input: blood. These receptors were obtained from a middle-aged woman with Graves' hyperthyroidism. The CDR3 runs from the conserved cysteine through the conserved F or W. The D gene is left open where the match is weak. A clone size is listed for some rows: how often the clone was seen (once, few, many), or a class if it is expanded.

J gene: TRBJ1-5; D gene: TRBD1; clone size: many; V gene: TRBV20-1; CDR3 protein: CSARGAYQQPQHF; CDR3 DNA: TGCAGTGCCAGGGGGGCATATCAACAGCCCCAGCATTTT
J gene: TRBJ2-1; D gene: NA; clone size: NA; V gene: TRBV7-3; CDR3 protein: CASSYLRGHGEFF; CDR3 DNA: TGTGCCAGCAGTTACCTCCGCGGGCACGGCGAGTTCTTC
J gene: TRBJ1-5; D gene: NA; clone size: many; V gene: TRBV11-2; CDR3 protein: CASSLEGESNQPQHF; CDR3 DNA: TGTGCCAGCAGCTTAGAGGGGGAGAGCAATCAGCCCCAGCATTTT
J gene: TRBJ2-2; D gene: TRBD2; clone size: NA; V gene: TRBV10-3; CDR3 protein: CAISSPAGAVTGELFF; CDR3 DNA: TGTGCCATCAGCTCCCCGGCGGGAGCGGTTACCGGGGAGCTGTTTTTT
J gene: TRBJ1-4; D gene: NA; clone size: NA; V gene: TRBV10-2; CDR3 protein: CASSPSYANEKLFF; CDR3 DNA: TGTGCCAGCAGCCCATCCTACGCTAATGAAAAACTGTTTTTT
J gene: TRBJ1-2; D gene: TRBD1; clone size: many; V gene: TRBV14; CDR3 protein: CASSPLGTANDYGYTF; CDR3 DNA: TGTGCCAGCAGCCCTCTCGGGACAGCCAACGACTATGGCTACACCTTC
J gene: TRBJ2-5; D gene: NA; clone size: NA; V gene: TRBV5-4; CDR3 protein: CASTVGGGKETQYF; CDR3 DNA: TGTGCCAGCACTGTGGGGGGAGGAAAGGAGACCCAGTACTTC
J gene: TRBJ1-1; D gene: NA; clone size: few; V gene: TRBV6-1; CDR3 protein: CASMSTQPEAFF; CDR3 DNA: TGTGCCAGCATGTCGACGCAGCCCGAAGCTTTCTTT
J gene: TRBJ1-1; D gene: NA; clone size: NA; V gene: TRBV12-3/TRBV12-4; CDR3 protein: CASSSPGENTEAFF; CDR3 DNA: TGTGCCAGCAGTTCCCCTGGAGAGAACACTGAAGCTTTCTTT
J gene: TRBJ2-7; D gene: NA; clone size: NA; V gene: TRBV7-2; CDR3 protein: CASSQVRTGGQYF; CDR3 DNA: TGCGCCAGCAGCCAAGTTCGGACCGGGGGGCAGTACTTC
J gene: TRBJ2-7; D gene: TRBD2; clone size: few; V gene: TRBV28; CDR3 protein: CASSPRSSGRGEQYF; CDR3 DNA: TGTGCCAGCAGTCCCCGGTCTAGCGGGAGGGGAGAGCAGTACTTC
J gene: TRBJ1-2; D gene: NA; clone size: NA; V gene: TRBV12-3/TRBV12-4; CDR3 protein: CASSANGGGKSYGYTF; CDR3 DNA: TGTGCCAGCAGCGCGAACGGGGGAGGGAAGAGCTATGGCTACACCTTC
J gene: TRBJ1-2; D gene: NA; clone size: many; V gene: TRBV29-1; CDR3 protein: CSVQTTSYGYTF; CDR3 DNA: TGCAGCGTTCAGACAACCTCCTATGGCTACACCTTC
J gene: TRBJ1-6; D gene: NA; clone size: NA; V gene: TRBV7-2; CDR3 protein: CASSLRRVSPLHF; CDR3 DNA: TGTGCCAGCAGCCTCCGCCGGGTTTCACCCCTCCACTTT
J gene: TRBJ2-4; D gene: TRBD1; clone size: NA; V gene: TRBV29-1; CDR3 protein: CSARTGGGKNIQYF; CDR3 DNA: TGCAGCGCCCGGACAGGGGGCGGCAAAAACATTCAGTACTTC
J gene: TRBJ1-2; D gene: TRBD1; clone size: NA; V gene: TRBV6-5; CDR3 protein: CASSFNSRGRGGYTF; CDR3 DNA: TGTGCCAGCAGTTTCAATAGCAGGGGGCGTGGTGGCTACACCTTC
J gene: TRBJ1-3; D gene: NA; clone size: NA; V gene: TRBV18; CDR3 protein: CASSPSGAGNTIYF; CDR3 DNA: TGTGCCAGCTCTCCCTCGGGGGCTGGAAACACCATATATTTT
J gene: TRBJ2-5; D gene: NA; clone size: NA; V gene: TRBV7-8; CDR3 protein: CASSLGGVLETQYF; CDR3 DNA: TGTGCCAGCAGTTTGGGTGGGGTTTTGGAGACCCAGTACTTC
J gene: TRBJ2-7; D gene: NA; clone size: NA; V gene: TRBV6-5; CDR3 protein: CASSYSDGDAYEQYF; CDR3 DNA: TGTGCCAGCAGTTACTCGGACGGGGATGCCTACGAGCAGTACTTC
J gene: TRBJ1-2; D gene: NA; clone size: many; V gene: TRBV20-1; CDR3 protein: CSASSRSVPGGGYTF; CDR3 DNA: TGCAGTGCATCCTCCCGGTCGGTCCCTGGGGGTGGCTACACCTTC
J gene: TRBJ1-2; D gene: NA; clone size: many; V gene: TRBV10-3; CDR3 protein: CAISEVGQQNDGYTF; CDR3 DNA: TGTGCCATCAGTGAAGTAGGACAGCAAAACGATGGCTACACCTTC
J gene: TRBJ1-1; D gene: NA; clone size: many; V gene: TRBV9; CDR3 protein: CASSAGGDEAFF; CDR3 DNA: TGTGCCAGCAGCGCCGGTGGGGATGAAGCTTTCTTT
J gene: TRBJ2-2; D gene: NA; clone size: NA; V gene: TRBV11-2; CDR3 protein: CASSPNQIQVGTGELFF; CDR3 DNA: TGTGCCAGCAGCCCAAATCAAATACAAGTTGGGACCGGGGAGCTGTTTTTT
J gene: TRBJ2-7; D gene: NA; clone size: many; V gene: TRBV7-8; CDR3 protein: CASSRRDSSYEQYF; CDR3 DNA: TGTGCCAGCAGCAGGCGGGACAGTTCCTACGAGCAGTACTTC
J gene: TRBJ2-5; D gene: NA; clone size: NA; V gene: TRBV2; CDR3 protein: CASSRGHQRGETQYF; CDR3 DNA: TGCGCCAGCAGCCGAGGACACCAAAGAGGAGAGACCCAGTACTTC
J gene: TRBJ1-6; D gene: NA; clone size: NA; V gene: TRBV5-1; CDR3 protein: CASSLGGRGDSPLHF; CDR3 DNA: TGCGCCAGCAGCTTGGGTGGGCGCGGAGATTCACCCCTCCACTTT
J gene: TRBJ1-2; D gene: NA; clone size: few; V gene: TRBV29-1; CDR3 protein: CSVSFRDGYTF; CDR3 DNA: TGCAGCGTTTCTTTTAGGGACGGCTACACCTTC
J gene: TRBJ2-7; D gene: NA; clone size: many; V gene: TRBV25-1; CDR3 protein: CASSEYIGRQYF; CDR3 DNA: TGTGCCAGCAGTGAATATATTGGGAGGCAGTACTTC
J gene: TRBJ2-7; D gene: TRBD2; clone size: many; V gene: TRBV7-2; CDR3 protein: CASRDTSGNYEQYF; CDR3 DNA: TGTGCCAGCAGGGACACTAGCGGGAACTACGAGCAGTACTTC
J gene: TRBJ2-5; D gene: TRBD2; clone size: many; V gene: TRBV29-1; CDR3 protein: CSVGGRAETQYF; CDR3 DNA: TGCAGCGTTGGCGGGAGGGCCGAGACCCAGTACTTC
J gene: TRBJ2-7; D gene: TRBD1; clone size: few; V gene: TRBV6-2/TRBV6-3; CDR3 protein: CASTLLGTGSSYEQYF; CDR3 DNA: TGTGCCAGCACCCTACTAGGGACAGGAAGCTCCTACGAGCAGTACTTC
J gene: TRBJ1-6; D gene: NA; clone size: many; V gene: TRBV19; CDR3 protein: CASSLRRGDNSPLHF; CDR3 DNA: TGTGCCAGTAGTCTACGACGAGGGGATAATTCACCCCTCCACTTT
J gene: TRBJ1-2; D gene: NA; clone size: NA; V gene: TRBV19; CDR3 protein: CASSIVGSTYGYTF; CDR3 DNA: TGTGCCAGTAGTATTGTTGGCAGCACCTATGGCTACACCTTC
J gene: TRBJ1-2; D gene: NA; clone size: NA; V gene: TRBV12-3/TRBV12-4; CDR3 protein: CASSPDAPSYGYTF; CDR3 DNA: TGTGCCAGCAGTCCCGACGCTCCGTCGTATGGCTACACCTTC
J gene: TRBJ1-5; D gene: NA; clone size: many; V gene: TRBV20-1; CDR3 protein: CSARVAGGSQPQHF; CDR3 DNA: TGCAGTGCTAGAGTCGCAGGAGGAAGCCAGCCCCAGCATTTT
J gene: TRBJ2-3; D gene: NA; clone size: few; V gene: TRBV24-1; CDR3 protein: CATSDLPHKSTQYF; CDR3 DNA: TGTGCCACCAGTGATTTGCCCCACAAGAGTACGCAGTATTTT
J gene: TRBJ2-5; D gene: NA; clone size: NA; V gene: TRBV7-2; CDR3 protein: CASSLVGDYQETQYF; CDR3 DNA: TGTGCCAGCAGCTTAGTTGGAGACTACCAAGAGACCCAGTACTTC
J gene: TRBJ2-7; D gene: NA; clone size: few; V gene: TRBV25-1; CDR3 protein: CASSEKQPRVLHEQYF; CDR3 DNA: TGTGCCAGCAGTGAAAAACAGCCCCGGGTTTTGCACGAGCAGTACTTC
J gene: TRBJ2-5; D gene: TRBD2; clone size: many; V gene: TRBV6-5; CDR3 protein: CASGKTSGTQETQYF; CDR3 DNA: TGTGCCAGCGGGAAGACTAGCGGGACACAAGAGACCCAGTACTTC
J gene: TRBJ1-1; D gene: NA; clone size: NA; V gene: TRBV5-1; CDR3 protein: CASSLATGRGVSEAFF; CDR3 DNA: TGCGCCAGCAGCTTGGCCACCGGGCGGGGGGTCTCTGAAGCTTTCTTT
J gene: TRBJ1-1; D gene: TRBD1; clone size: few; V gene: TRBV2; CDR3 protein: CASSLTPGQGLMNTEAFF; CDR3 DNA: TGTGCCAGCAGTTTAACTCCGGGACAGGGGCTGATGAACACTGAAGCTTTCTTT